Listed below are T cell receptor beta chains from one sample, sequenced in a study of blood T cells in healthy people across ages. TCRdb re-derived calls from the 5' RACE reads in MiXCR, one entry per CDR3 protein. Counted here are approximately 850,000 distinct CDR3 sequences, roughly 44% occurring once; the ten biggest clones make up roughly a fifth. Specimen: blood. These receptors were collected from a man aged 60 to 75 in good health. The CDR3 runs from the conserved cysteine through the conserved F or W. The D gene is left open where the match is weak. Rows give clone size only sometimes, using once, few, many, or a class for an expanded clone.

>TRBD2|few|TRBV20-1|TRBJ2-3
CSAREGLALSTDTQYF
TGCAGTGCTAGAGAGGGACTAGCGCTTTCCACAGATACGCAGTATTTT
>NA|few|TRBV6-2/TRBV6-3|TRBJ2-7
CASSKSGTGVYEQYF
TGTGCCAGCAGTAAGTCCGGGACGGGGGTGTACGAGCAGTACTTC
>NA|NA|TRBV4-3|TRBJ1-4
CASSQQDGNEKLFF
TGCGCCAGCAGCCAACAGGACGGTAATGAAAAACTGTTTTTT
>NA|NA|TRBV11-2|TRBJ1-2
CASSLESSPIAGYTF
TGTGCCAGCAGCTTAGAATCCAGCCCCATAGCTGGCTACACCTTC
>TRBD1|NA|TRBV7-9|TRBJ1-2
CASSSLDRGLDYGYTF
TGTGCCAGCAGCTCCCTGGACAGGGGGCTAGACTATGGCTACACCTTC
>TRBD1|many|TRBV4-2|TRBJ2-3
CASSQETGTGGFTDTQYF
TGTGCCAGCAGCCAGGAAACCGGGACAGGGGGCTTCACAGATACGCAGTATTTT
>TRBD1|NA|TRBV5-6|TRBJ2-2
CASSPGQKYTGELFF
TGTGCCAGCAGCCCGGGACAGAAATACACCGGGGAGCTGTTTTTT
>NA|few|TRBV12-3/TRBV12-4|TRBJ1-2
CASSPGGGDGYTF
TGTGCCAGCAGCCCCGGGGGGGGCGATGGCTACACCTTC
>NA|NA|TRBV12-3/TRBV12-4|TRBJ1-5
CASSPVRVDGNQPQHF
TGTGCCAGCAGCCCCGTTCGGGTGGATGGCAATCAGCCCCAGCATTTT
>TRBD1|NA|TRBV7-9|TRBJ1-2
CASSSRQGTSYGYTF
TGTGCCAGCAGCTCAAGACAGGGGACGAGCTATGGCTACACCTTC
>TRBD1|few|TRBV27|TRBJ2-7
CASSLTGQGPASYEQYF
TGTGCCAGCAGTTTAACAGGACAGGGACCTGCCTCCTACGAGCAGTACTTC
>NA|NA|TRBV6-1|TRBJ2-5
CASMSQGTSYGQYF
TGTGCCAGCATGTCGCAGGGGACTTCCTACGGGCAGTACTTC
>NA|NA|TRBV20-1|TRBJ1-4
CSARRGTKEKLFF
TGCAGTGCTAGGCGGGGGACTAAGGAAAAACTGTTTTTT
>NA|few|TRBV5-5|TRBJ2-1
CASSSPGTAINEQFF
TGTGCCAGCAGCTCCCCCGGGACCGCCATCAATGAGCAGTTCTTC
>TRBD2|NA|TRBV7-2|TRBJ2-4
CASSLGGRENIQYF
TGTGCCAGCAGCTTAGGGGGGAGGGAAAACATTCAGTACTTC
>TRBD2|NA|TRBV7-8|TRBJ2-1
CASSLDGSGGIEQFF
TGTGCCAGCAGCTTAGATGGGAGCGGGGGTATTGAGCAGTTCTTC
>NA|few|TRBV27|TRBJ1-2
CASSLQGFGYYGYTF
TGTGCCAGCAGTCTACAGGGATTTGGCTACTATGGCTACACCTTC
>NA|NA|TRBV3-1|TRBJ1-5
CASSQDKGVPQPQHF
TGTGCCAGCAGCCAAGATAAAGGGGTCCCTCAGCCCCAGCATTTT
>NA|NA|TRBV24-1|TRBJ2-2
CATSDEGVRTGELFF
TGTGCCACCAGTGACGAGGGGGTGAGAACCGGGGAGCTGTTTTTT
>NA|many|TRBV29-1|TRBJ2-6
CSATTGANVLTF
TGCAGCGCAACGACCGGGGCCAACGTCCTGACTTTC
>NA|once|TRBV7-6|TRBJ2-3
CASSLGSGLNTDTQYF
TGTGCCAGCAGCTTAGGTTCGGGGCTAAACACAGATACGCAGTATTTT
>NA|many|TRBV4-3|TRBJ2-1
CASSQGREDEQFF
TGCGCCAGCAGCCAGGGCAGGGAGGATGAGCAGTTCTTC
>TRBD1|few|TRBV5-1|TRBJ2-7
CASSFTGDSEQYF
TGCGCCAGCAGCTTCACAGGGGACAGCGAGCAGTACTTC
>TRBD1|NA|TRBV7-8|TRBJ2-7
CASSLRDRALYEQYF
TGTGCCAGCAGCCTCCGGGACAGGGCATTATACGAGCAGTACTTC
>NA|NA|TRBV10-3|TRBJ1-2
CAISEWERTSIRGYTF
TGTGCCATCAGTGAGTGGGAAAGAACGTCTATCCGTGGCTACACCTTC
>TRBD1|few|TRBV5-1|TRBJ1-2
CASSWGQGDHTF
TGCGCCAGCAGCTGGGGACAGGGTGATCACACCTTC
>NA|NA|TRBV4-1|TRBJ1-6
CASSQVITDAANSPLHF
TGCGCCAGCAGCCAAGTAATCACGGACGCTGCTAATTCACCCCTCCACTTT
>NA|NA|TRBV12-3/TRBV12-4|TRBJ1-4
CASKGYKSANEKLFF
TGTGCCAGCAAGGGGTACAAGTCCGCTAATGAAAAACTGTTTTTT
>TRBD1|few|TRBV28|TRBJ1-2
CASSHRGQDYGYTF
TGTGCCAGCAGTCACAGGGGGCAGGACTATGGCTACACCTTC
>TRBD2|NA|TRBV7-2|TRBJ2-5
CASSLAPTSGPQETQYF
TGTGCCAGCAGCTTAGCGCCGACTAGCGGCCCACAAGAGACCCAGTACTTC
>TRBD1|few|TRBV4-1|TRBJ1-4
CASSQGQGDEKLFF
TGCGCCAGCAGCCAAGGGCAGGGGGATGAAAAACTGTTTTTT
>NA|NA|TRBV6-1|TRBJ1-2
CASSDPGRNANYGYTF
TGTGCCAGCAGTGATCCGGGGCGAAATGCTAACTATGGCTACACCTTC
>NA|few|TRBV7-8|TRBJ2-7
CASSLRGMSYEQYF
TGTGCCAGCAGCTTAAGGGGAATGTCCTACGAGCAGTACTTC